Below, one T cell receptor (beta chain) is given with its context. These data are taken from a study of blood T cell repertoires in COVID-19. Study-wide context: COVID-19 samples from acute and convalescent phases originated in the United States, Italy and Spain. Nucleic acid was either cDNA or gDNA, and it came from T cells, B-cell-depleted T cells, or PBMCs.

This table comes from immunoSEQ multiplex PCR, and its TCRdb copy is limited to in-frame clones, with some not included. The sample includes some 100,000 clones, about 91% of them seen just once. V lost 0 bases to trimming and J lost 5 bases, with 17 bases between them. Germline V gene data show CDR1 as SGDLS and CDR2 as YYNGEE. This CDR3 is 17 amino acids long. V and J are TRBV9 and TRBJ2-2, with TRBD2 as a possible D gene (5 bases). The TCR comes from a woman aged 70-85 years with acute or convalescent COVID-19. Sequencing was carried out using peripheral blood. The CDR3 coding sequence is TGTGCCAGCAGCGTAGCCTCTGGGCCCCGGGGAACCGGGGAGCTGTTTTTT. It translates to CASSVASGPRGTGELFF.